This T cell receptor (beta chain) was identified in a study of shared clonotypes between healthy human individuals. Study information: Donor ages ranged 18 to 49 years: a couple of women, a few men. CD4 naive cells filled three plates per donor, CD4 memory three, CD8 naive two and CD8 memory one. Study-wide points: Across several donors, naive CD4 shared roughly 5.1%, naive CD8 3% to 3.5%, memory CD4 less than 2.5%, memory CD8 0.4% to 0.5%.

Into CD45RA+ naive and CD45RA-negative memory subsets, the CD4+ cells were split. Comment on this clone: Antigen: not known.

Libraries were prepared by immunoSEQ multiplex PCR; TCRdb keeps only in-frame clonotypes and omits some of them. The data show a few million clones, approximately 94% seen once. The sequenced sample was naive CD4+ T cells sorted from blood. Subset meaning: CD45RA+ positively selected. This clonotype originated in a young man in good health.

CDR3 coding DNA: TGCGCCAGCAGCACCACAGGGGCGGGGGCTTATGGCTACACCTTC. As protein: CASSTTGAGAYGYTF. J is TRBJ1-2 and V is TRBV5-1, with 7 bases identical to TRBD1. Germline CDR1 and CDR2: SGHRS and YFSETQ. This CDR3 is built from 15 residues. Unmatched junction bases numbered 11, after V lost 4 bases and J lost 5 bases.